Each of the 5 T cell receptor beta chains below was sequenced from the same sample in a study of blood T cell repertoires in COVID-19. TCRdb's copy holds only in-frame clones and misses some; the assay was immunoSEQ multiplex PCR. The sample lists approximately 330,000 clones, roughly 87% occurring once. The material sequenced was peripheral blood. The origin of the receptors is a young man with COVID-19, enrolled during active disease.

The V gene is TRBV11-1, the J gene TRBJ2-3, with TRBD2 matching 8 bases. CDR1 and CDR2 (germline): SGHAT, FQDESV (reference sequence). The CDR3 length is 15 residues. V trimming: 4 bases; J trimming: 1 base; junction bases outside the gene matches: 4. In DNA form, the CDR3 reads TGTGCCAGCAGCTGGACTAGCTGGGGCACAGATACGCAGTATTTT. Encoded protein: CASSWTSWGTDTQYF.

The chain uses TRBV10-3 and TRBJ1-1; D gene ambiguous. CDR3 length: 12 amino acids. Germline CDR1 is ENHRY and CDR2 is SYGVKD. V lost 11 bases and J 2 bases, leaving 12 bases between the germline ends. CDR3 loop: CAVQALNTEAFF. In DNA, the CDR3 is TGTGCCGTTCAGGCCCTCAACACTGAAGCTTTCTTT.

This clone has a single count. The chain has TRBV27 and TRBJ2-1; 8 positions match TRBD2. Germline V gene data show CDR1 as MNHEY and CDR2 as SMNVEV (reference sequence). The CDR3 contains 15 residues. The V segment lost 7 bases and the J segment 0 bases; nucleotides outside the gene matches: 5. CDR3 protein: CASKIGGVSYNEQFF. The CDR3 DNA follows: TGTGCCAGCAAAATCGGGGGGGTCTCCTACAATGAGCAGTTCTTC.

The chain links TRBV6-4 to TRBJ2-1; 9 bases fit TRBD1. The germline CDR1 and CDR2 sequences are MRHNA and SNTAGT. This CDR3 comprises 15 residues. The ends lost 4 bases at V and 6 bases at J; junction bases unmatched: 7. The CDR3 region is CASSATGGGINEQFF. DNA for the CDR3: TGTGCCAGCAGTGCGACAGGGGGAGGGATCAATGAGCAGTTCTTC.

V and J are TRBV21-1 and TRBJ2-3; TRBD1 was called by the table and not checked on the DNA. TRBV21-1 has pseudogene status. The CDR3 has 14 residues. The CDR3, as DNA: TGTGCCAGCGTCAGGGACAGGGGAGCAGATACGCAGTATTTT. This translates into CASVRDRGADTQYF.